This TCR beta chain was recovered during a study of cytomegalovirus exposure and HLA in healthy donors. General observations from the study: For most TCR beta V segments, an earlier analysis put the productive rate at about 87% or about 30% of the time.

In the PCR, 60 Vbeta and 13 Jbeta primers were used. Repertoires were generated with immunoSEQ multiplex PCR, while TCRdb's copy carries only in-frame clones and drops some. The data contain about 160,000 clones, around 83% of them singletons. As to this clone: Antigen specificity is unknown.

Trimming removed 1 base from V and 2 bases from J, with 9 bases in between. The germline V gene encodes CDR1 MGHRA and CDR2 YSYEKL. The CDR3 length is 15 residues. The source material was PBMCs. The J gene is TRBJ1-5, the V gene TRBV4-1; no definite D call. The source of this sequence is a man aged 18 to 29 in good health and CMV-seropositive. The DNA for the CDR3 is TGCGCCAGCAGCCAAGGGGCTTGGGGCAATCAGCCCCAGCATTTT. It encodes CASSQGAWGNQPQHF.